Below are 5 T cell receptor beta chains sequenced from a single sample in a study of CD4 T cells in relation to SARS-CoV-2 and coronaviruses. Using immunoSEQ multiplex PCR, the repertoire was profiled, and TCRdb retains in-frame clones only, with some absent. The table records tens of thousands of clones, about nine tenths of them present only once. Before the COVID-19 pandemic, during about 2011-2019, CD4+ T cells were taken from unexposed donors. The sample comprised memory CD4+ T cells from PBMCs. The receptor set was obtained from a human donor in good health.

As DNA, the CDR3 is TGCAGTGCTAGTTGGGACAGACGATTCGAGCAGTACTTC. Translated, it gives CSASWDRRFEQYF. The chain joins TRBV20-1 to TRBJ2-7; 7 bases are shared with TRBD1. The trim removed 3 bases at V and 6 bases at J, leaving 8 bases unmatched. Germline lookup yields CDR1 DFQATT and CDR2 SNEGSKA (reference sequence). The CDR3 is made up of 13 amino acids.

V and J are TRBV6-4 and TRBJ2-3, with 10 bases matching TRBD1. J lost 3 bases, V lost 2 bases, and 8 bases had no gene match. This CDR3 contains 17 residues. In germline, CDR1 is MRHNA, CDR2 SNTAGT. CDR3 sequence (DNA): TGTGCCAGCAGTGACGGTAGGACAGGGGGAGGAACAGATACGCAGTATTTT. Protein product: CASSDGRTGGGTDTQYF.

The CDR3 DNA sequence: TGTGCCAGCAGTCCCCGCGGGACTAGCGTCAATGAGCAGTTCTTC. This encodes CASSPRGTSVNEQFF. The rearrangement links TRBV27 to TRBJ2-1; 10 nucleotides match TRBD2. V dropped 5 bases and J dropped 6; count of bases not matched to a gene: 7. This CDR3 spans 15 amino acids. CDR1 is MNHEY, CDR2 SMNVEV, per germline (reference sequence).

This clone was observed a single time. The CDR3 here is CASSQATGNRNEQFF. CDR3 nucleotide sequence: TGTGCCAGCAGCCAAGCGACAGGGAATCGGAATGAGCAGTTCTTC. V and J are TRBV7-6 and TRBJ2-1; 7 bases are a match to TRBD1. The V gene's germline CDR1 is SGHVS and CDR2 FNYEAQ. CDR3 length equals 15 residues. V was pared by 5 bases and J by 7 bases, with 11 bases of the junction left unmatched. The full variable domain, with the rest looked up from reference TRBV7-6 and TRBJ2-1, is GAGVSQSPRYKVTKRGQDVALRCDPISGHVSLYWYRQALGQGPEFLTYFNYEAQQDKSGLPNDRFSAERPEGSISTLTIQRTEQRDSAMYRCASSQATGNRNEQFFGPGTRLTVL.

The chain recombines TRBV7-9 with TRBJ2-1; maybe TRBD2 (5 bases). The V end was cut by 4 bases, the J end by 0 bases, with 10 bases between. Germline CDR1 SEHNR, CDR2 FQNEAQ (reference sequence). This CDR3 has 15 amino acids. The CDR3 DNA follows: TGTGCCAGCAGCTCAGACTATCTCTCCTACAATGAGCAGTTCTTC. It codes for CASSSDYLSYNEQFF.